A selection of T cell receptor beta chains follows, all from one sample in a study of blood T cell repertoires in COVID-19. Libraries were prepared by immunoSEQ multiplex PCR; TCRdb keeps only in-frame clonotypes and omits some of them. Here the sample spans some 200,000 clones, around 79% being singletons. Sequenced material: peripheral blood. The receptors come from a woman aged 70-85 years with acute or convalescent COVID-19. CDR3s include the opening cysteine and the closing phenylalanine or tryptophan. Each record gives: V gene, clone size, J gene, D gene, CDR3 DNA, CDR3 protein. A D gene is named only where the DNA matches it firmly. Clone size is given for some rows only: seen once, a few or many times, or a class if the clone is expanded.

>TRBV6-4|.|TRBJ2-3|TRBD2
TGTGCCAGCAGTTTAGCGGGAAGTCGCTTGGATACGCAGTATTTT
CASSLAGSRLDTQYF
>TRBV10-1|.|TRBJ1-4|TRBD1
TGCGCCAGCAGCCCCGGGACAGGGAAGACTAATGAAAAACTGTTTTTT
CASSPGTGKTNEKLFF
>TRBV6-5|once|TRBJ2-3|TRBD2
TGTGCCAGCAGTTATCAACTAGCGGGAGTGTCAGATACGCAGTATTTT
CASSYQLAGVSDTQYF
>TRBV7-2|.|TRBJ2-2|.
TGTGCCAGCAGCCCCGAACGACAGGCGGGTCTGGAGGAGCTGTTTTTT
CASSPERQAGLEELFF
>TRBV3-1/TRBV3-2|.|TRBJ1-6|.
TGTGCCAGCAGCCAAGCCTCGGGAATACTCCACTTT
CASSQASGILHF
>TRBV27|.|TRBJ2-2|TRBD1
TGTGCCAGCAGTCGCAGACAGGGGGCATTTACCGGGGAGCTGTTTTTT
CASSRRQGAFTGELFF
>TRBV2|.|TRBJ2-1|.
TGTGCCAGCAGTGAGGGCCCTTACAATGAGCAGTTCTTC
CASSEGPYNEQFF
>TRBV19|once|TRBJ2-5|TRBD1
TGTGCCAGTAGTTCCGGGACAGGCAATGATTGGACCCAGTACTTC
CASSSGTGNDWTQYF
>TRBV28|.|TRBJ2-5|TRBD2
TGTGCCAGCAGTCCTCAACTAGCGGGAGTTGGAGAGACCCAGTACTTC
CASSPQLAGVGETQYF
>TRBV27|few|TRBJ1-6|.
TGTGCCAGCGGGAGTTTGGGGAGCTTAGGTAATTCACCCCTCCACTTT
CASGSLGSLGNSPLHF
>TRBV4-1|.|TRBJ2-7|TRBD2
TGCGCCAGCAGCCAGGGACTAGCGGAGGACGAGCAGTACTTC
CASSQGLAEDEQYF
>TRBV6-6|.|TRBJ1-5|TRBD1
TGTGCCAGCAGTTACTCGAACAGGGGAGGCAATCAGCCCCAGCATTTT
CASSYSNRGGNQPQHF
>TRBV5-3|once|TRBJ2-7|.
TGTGCCAGAAGCGGACGAAAGGGGGTGTACCCCGAGACCTACGAGCAGTACTTC
CARSGRKGVYPETYEQYF
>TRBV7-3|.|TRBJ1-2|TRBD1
TGTGCCAGCAGCCCAGGACAGGGATGGCTTTGGGGCTACACCTTC
CASSPGQGWLWGYTF
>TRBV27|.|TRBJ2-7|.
TGTGCCAGCAGTTTTACAGGGCCCTACGAGCAGTACTTC
CASSFTGPYEQYF
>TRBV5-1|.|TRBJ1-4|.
TGCGCCAGCAGCCGCGATGTAAGGAGGACTAATGAAAAACTGTTTTTT
CASSRDVRRTNEKLFF
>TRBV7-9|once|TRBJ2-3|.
TGTGCCAGCAGCTTAAGTTCACTAAGCACAGATACGCAGTATTTT
CASSLSSLSTDTQYF
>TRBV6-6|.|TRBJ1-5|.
TGTGCCAGCAGCTCCCGCGAGGGATCGATGTCTCAGCCCCAGCATTTT
CASSSREGSMSQPQHF
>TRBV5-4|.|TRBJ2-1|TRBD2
TGTGCCAGCAGCTTAGGACTAGCGGGAGGGACGGGCTCCTACAATGAGCAGTTCTTC
CASSLGLAGGTGSYNEQFF
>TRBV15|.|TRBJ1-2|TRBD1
TGTGCCACCAGCGGAGGGACAGCGGACACCAACTATGGCTACACCTTC
CATSGGTADTNYGYTF
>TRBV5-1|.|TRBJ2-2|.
TGCGCCAGCAGCTTGAATATCCGAGGAGAGCTGTTTTTT
CASSLNIRGELFF
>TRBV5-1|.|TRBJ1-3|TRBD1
TGCGCCAGCAGCTACTCCTGGGACAGGGGGATAATAGGCTCTGGAAACACCATATATTTT
CASSYSWDRGIIGSGNTIYF
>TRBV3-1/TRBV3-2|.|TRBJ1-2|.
TGTGCCAGCAGCCAAGATAACCCAGGGAATGATTTAGAGGGCTACACCTTC
CASSQDNPGNDLEGYTF
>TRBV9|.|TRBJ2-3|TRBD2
TGTGCCAGCAGCCAAACTAGTTCGACTAGCGGGAAAGGGAGTACGCAGTATTTT
CASSQTSSTSGKGSTQYF
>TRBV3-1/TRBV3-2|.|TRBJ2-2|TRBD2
TGTGCCAGCACCGGACTAGCGGGAGTTTTAAGCGGGGAGCTGTTTTTT
CASTGLAGVLSGELFF
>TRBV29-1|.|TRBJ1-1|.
TGCAGCGTAAGGGGGTCGGGCACTGAAGCTTTCTTT
CSVRGSGTEAFF
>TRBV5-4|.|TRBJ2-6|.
TGTGCCAGCAGCTTGGCCGGGACACATGGGGCCAACGTCCTGACTTTC
CASSLAGTHGANVLTF
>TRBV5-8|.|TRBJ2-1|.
TGTGCCAGCAGCTCTCTCGACAGGCTCTCCTACAATGAGCAGTTCTTC
CASSSLDRLSYNEQFF
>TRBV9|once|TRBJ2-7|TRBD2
TGTGCCAGCAGCCCGTCGACTAGCGGTCCCTACGAGCAGTACTTC
CASSPSTSGPYEQYF
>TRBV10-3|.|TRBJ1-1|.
TGTGCCATCAGTGAGTCGGGCAGGGGTTATACTGAAGCTTTCTTT
CAISESGRGYTEAFF
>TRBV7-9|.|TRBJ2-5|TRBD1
TGTGCCAGCAGCCTCGGGACAGGGGGGAAAGAGACCCAGTACTTC
CASSLGTGGKETQYF